This TCR beta chain was recorded in a study of blood T cells in healthy people across ages. Broader study findings: Roughly linear declines in TCR beta diversity per million T cells occurred with age. Naive CD4+ cell counts and diversity both ran higher in long-lived than in aged donors.

The V segment lost 6 bases and the J segment 5 bases; nucleotides outside the gene matches: 7. The CDR3 extends over 14 amino acids. Germline CDR1 and CDR2: SQVTM and ANQGSEA. The sample holds a few counts of this clonotype. Its specificity is not known. A sample-barcoded 5' primer and a J-beta primer mix were used in a second PCR of roughly 7 to 11 cycles. Via MiXCR, TCRdb re-called the 5' RACE reads, giving one row per CDR3 protein. The sample lists about 1.1 million distinct CDR3 sequences, more than 30% seen once, with under 15% in the top ten. The sequenced sample was blood. The chain combines TRBV29-1 with TRBJ1-5; 10 bases fit TRBD1. This TCR derives from a man aged 18 to 30 in good health. CDR3 in amino acids: CSVKTGTGDQPQHF. The CDR3 DNA reads TGCAGCGTAAAAACAGGGACAGGGGATCAGCCCCAGCATTTT.